These 10 T cell receptor beta chains originate from one sample sequenced in a study of blood T cells in healthy people across ages. It was with a sample-barcoded 5' primer and a J-beta primer mix that a second PCR of roughly 7 to 12 cycles was run. One entry per CDR3 protein results from TCRdb running MiXCR on the 5' RACE reads. The sample consists of 1.5 million to 2 million distinct CDR3 sequences, 39% of them appearing once. Sequenced sample: blood. These TCRs come from a human donor in good health.

The chain joins TRBV7-6 to TRBJ2-5; D tentatively reads TRBD1 or TRBD2 (5 bases each). The J call may be faulty, since TRBJ2-7 better matches the DNA end. The CDR3 has 14 residues. Germline lookup yields CDR1 SGHVS and CDR2 FNYEAQ. This CDR3 reads CASSPADMSYEQYF. The CDR3 nucleotides read TGTGCCAGCAGCCCAGCGGACATGAGCTACGAGCAGTACTTC.

V and J are TRBV4-3 and TRBJ1-1; D remains unclear. The V gene lost 0 bases and the J gene lost 0 bases, with 8 bases spanning the gap. This CDR3 has 15 residues. From germline, CDR1 is LGHNA and CDR2 YSLEER. CDR3 nucleotides: TGCGCCAGCAGCCAAGATCCGACTCTGAACACTGAAGCTTTCTTT. Translation: CASSQDPTLNTEAFF.

This chain links TRBV4-2 with TRBJ1-5, with D tentatively TRBD1 (6 bases). Germline assignment: CDR1 LGHNA and CDR2 YNFKEQ. V lost 0 bases, J lost 9 bases, and 18 bases lay in between. There are 16 residues in the CDR3. For the CDR3, the DNA is TGTGCCAGCAGCCAAGAAACGGGGGACACCCTCCGGCCCCAGCATTTT. Protein sequence: CASSQETGDTLRPQHF.

This chain connects TRBV18 to TRBJ1-1; D may be TRBD1 (5 bases). CDR3 length: 15 residues. Trimming left V 6 bases short and J 1 base short, with 15 bases between. Germline values: CDR1 KGHSH, CDR2 LQKENI. DNA of the CDR3: TGTGCCAGCTCGACCATTTGGGGGGAGAACACTGAAGCTTTCTTT. Translation gives CASSTIWGENTEAFF. The full variable domain, its missing parts supplied by reference TRBV18 and TRBJ1-1, is NAGVMQNPRHLVRRRGQEARLRCSPMKGHSHVYWYRQLPEEGLKFMVYLQKENIIDESGMPKERFSAEFPKEGPSILRIQQVVRGDSAAYFCASSTIWGENTEAFFGQGTRLTVV.

The CDR3 region has the DNA TGTGCCAGCAGTTCCTCTGGGACAGGAGGCGGCTACACCTTC. Its protein product is CASSSSGTGGGYTF. V gene TRBV12-3 or TRBV12-4 combines with J gene TRBJ1-2; TRBD1 aligns across 8 bases. Losses at the gene ends were 4 bases for V and 8 bases for J; bases not matched to a gene: 9. CDR3 size: 14 residues.

The chain has TRBV7-2 and TRBJ1-1; weak D call: TRBD1 (5 bases). The V end lost 3 bases, the J end lost 1 base, and 12 bases lay between the germline ends. This CDR3 comprises 15 residues. Germline V gene data show CDR1 as SGHTA and CDR2 as FQGNSA. CDR3 protein: CASSFTRDGNTEAFF. CDR3 nucleotide sequence: TGTGCCAGCAGCTTCACCAGGGATGGGAACACTGAAGCTTTCTTT.

The rearrangement joins TRBV18 to TRBJ1-2, with TRBD1 matching over 7 bases. V dropped 3 bases and J dropped 4; count of bases not matched to a gene: 8. In germline, CDR1 is KGHSH, CDR2 LQKENI. CDR3 length: 15 amino acids. The CDR3 loop is CASSPSPGGGYGYTF. In DNA, the CDR3 is TGTGCCAGCTCACCGTCGCCAGGGGGAGGCTATGGCTACACCTTC.

The chain is built from TRBV25-1 and TRBJ1-2, with D possibly TRBD1 on 5 matching bases. Trimming stripped 3 bases from V and 6 bases from J, with 14 bases between. This CDR3 comprises 14 residues. CDR1 and CDR2 (germline): MGHDK, SYGVNS. CDR3 nucleotides: TGTGCCAGCAGTGACTTCCGGGACTCCGATGGCTACACCTTC. This sequence encodes CASSDFRDSDGYTF.

This clonotype turned up a few times. Compared with germline, one end of the junction differs, possibly owing to a read error. The chain carries TRBV3-1 and TRBJ1-2; possible D gene TRBD1, 5 bases. This CDR3 has 13 residues. Germline V gene data show CDR1 as LGHDT and CDR2 as YNNKEL (reference sequence). In DNA, the CDR3 is TGTGCCGGCAGCCAGGGCCGGGGGGATGGCTACACCTTC. Its translation: CAGSQGRGDGYTF.

In this sample, this clonotype turned up a few times. The chain has TRBV29-1 and TRBJ2-1; 14 bases match TRBD2. V was clipped by 6 bases and J by 0 bases; unmatched bases: 10. Germline V gene lookup returns CDR1 SQVTM and CDR2 ANQGSEA. The CDR3 loop spans 18 amino acids. The CDR3, as DNA: TGCAGCGTCAGAAGACTAGCGGGGGGGCCGAGCTCCTACAATGAGCAGTTCTTC. Its protein is CSVRRLAGGPSSYNEQFF.